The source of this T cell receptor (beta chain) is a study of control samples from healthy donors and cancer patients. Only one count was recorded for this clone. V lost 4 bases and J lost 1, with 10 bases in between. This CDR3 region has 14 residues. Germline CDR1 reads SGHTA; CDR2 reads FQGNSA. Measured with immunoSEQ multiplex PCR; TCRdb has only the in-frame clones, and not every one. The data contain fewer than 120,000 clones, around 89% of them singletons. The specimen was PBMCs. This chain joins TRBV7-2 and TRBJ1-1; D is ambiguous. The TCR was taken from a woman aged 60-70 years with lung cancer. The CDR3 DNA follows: TGTGCCAGCAGCTCCCAATCAGGGAACACTGAAGCTTTCTTT. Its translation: CASSSQSGNTEAFF.